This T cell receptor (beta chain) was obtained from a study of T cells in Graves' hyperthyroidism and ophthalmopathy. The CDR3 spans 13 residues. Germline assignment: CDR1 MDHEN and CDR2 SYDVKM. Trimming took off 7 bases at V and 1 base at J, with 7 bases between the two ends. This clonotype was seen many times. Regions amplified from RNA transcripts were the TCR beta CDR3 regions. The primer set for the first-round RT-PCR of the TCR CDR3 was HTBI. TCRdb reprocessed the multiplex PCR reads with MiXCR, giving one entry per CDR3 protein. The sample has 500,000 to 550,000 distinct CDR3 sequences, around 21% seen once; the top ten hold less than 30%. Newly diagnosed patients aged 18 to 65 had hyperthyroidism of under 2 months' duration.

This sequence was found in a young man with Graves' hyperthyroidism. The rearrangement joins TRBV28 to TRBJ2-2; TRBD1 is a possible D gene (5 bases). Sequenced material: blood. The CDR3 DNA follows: TGTGCCAGCACCAGGGTGAACACCGGGGAGCTGTTTTTT. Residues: CASTRVNTGELFF.